This T cell receptor (beta chain) originates from a study of CD8 T cells in ankylosing spondylitis. This clonotype showed up many times. CDR3 length: 13 residues. Germline values: CDR1 SQVTM, CDR2 ANQGSEA. Unmatched junction bases numbered 3, after V lost 4 bases and J lost 4 bases. In TCRdb, the 5' RACE reads were re-called with MiXCR into one record per CDR3 protein. The sample records 39,000 or so distinct CDR3 sequences, 10% being singletons. Material: blood, either unsorted or a sorted T cell fraction (not recorded which). The V call is TRBV29-1, the J call TRBJ2-5, with 10 positions matching TRBD2. The sequence was collected from a male donor with ankylosing spondylitis or in good health (not recorded which). The CDR3 spells CSVASGSLETQYF. The CDR3 bases are TGCAGCGTTGCTAGCGGGAGTTTAGAGACCCAGTACTTC. Supplemented by reference TRBV29-1 and TRBJ2-5, the full variable domain reads SAVISQKPSRDICQRGTSLTIQCQVDSQVTMMFWYRQQPGQSLTLIATANQGSEATYESGFVIDKFPISRPNLTFSTLTVSNMSPEDSSIYLCSVASGSLETQYFGPGTRLLVL.